The present T cell receptor (beta chain) was sequenced within a study of shared clonotypes between healthy human individuals. Regarding the study as a whole: Sampling used blood alone; tissue repertoires probably differ. Larger estimated richness was generally recorded for naive subsets relative to memory subsets.

Every immunoSEQ plate was one replicate of a subset's evenly spread DNA. The assay was immunoSEQ multiplex PCR, and TCRdb's table has in-frame clones only and misses some. This sample carries roughly 1.5 million clones, 95% to 99% of them seen once, and the ten largest clones take 0.45%. The CD4+ fraction was divided into a CD45RA+ naive subset and a CD45RA-negative memory subset. On this clone itself: What it recognizes is unknown.

The germline V gene encodes CDR1 SGDLS and CDR2 YYNGEE. V lost 0 bases and J 4 bases, leaving 20 bases between the germline ends. This CDR3 contains 18 residues. The V call is TRBV9, the J call TRBJ2-1, with D possibly called TRBD1 or TRBD2 (6 bases each). What was sequenced was naive CD4+ T cells sorted from blood. Subset specified: CD45RA+ positively selected. The receptor's source is a man aged 30 to 45 in good health. CDR3 region: CASSVGPRGRNQYNEQFF. CDR3 DNA sequence: TGTGCCAGCAGCGTAGGCCCCCGGGGGCGAAATCAATACAATGAGCAGTTCTTC. The variable domain in full, completed from reference TRBV9 and TRBJ2-1, reads DSGVTQTPKHLITATGQRVTLRCSPRSGDLSVYWYQQSLDQGLQFLIQYYNGEERAKGNILERFSAQQFPDLHSELNLSSLELGDSALYFCASSVGPRGRNQYNEQFFGPGTRLTVL.